This TCR beta chain was identified in a study of shared clonotypes between healthy human individuals. Overall study context: Serving as donors were two women and a few men, whose ages spanned 18 to 49.

Deep-level settings were used for running the assay. Tens of thousands of T cell genomes, or approximately 270 ng DNA, went into replicate PCRs of unsorted PBMC. As processed by the authors: ImmunoSEQ yielded junction-only sequences lacking quality scores, so filtering differed. The repertoire was sequenced with immunoSEQ multiplex PCR; TCRdb's copy has only in-frame clones and lacks some. The V and J calls and clone size are taken from that table; D and trimming were inferred from the DNA. The data show 450,000 to 500,000 clones, 81% seen once. From germline, CDR1 is SGHVS and CDR2 FNYEAQ. This CDR3 has 15 amino acids. V dropped 0 bases and J dropped 5; count of bases not matched to a gene: 5.

Sequencing used PBMCs. The rearrangement links TRBV7-6 to TRBJ2-3; 7 nucleotides line up with TRBD2. The TCR comes from a woman in her forties in good health. Some clones in this sample may be carry-over from other donors' samples. CDR3 nucleotide sequence: TGTGCCAGCAGCTTAGCGGGAGGGATGGGAGATACGCAGTATTTT. It codes for CASSLAGGMGDTQYF. The full variable domain, in which reference TRBV7-6 and TRBJ2-3 provide the parts outside the CDR3, is GAGVSQSPRYKVTKRGQDVALRCDPISGHVSLYWYRQALGQGPEFLTYFNYEAQQDKSGLPNDRFSAERPEGSISTLTIQRTEQRDSAMYRCASSLAGGMGDTQYFGPGTRLTVL.